This T cell receptor (beta chain) was captured in a study of response to subunit inactivated influenza vaccine. This clonotype showed up just a few times. TCRdb itself ran the RT-PCR reads through MiXCR, one entry per CDR3 protein. This table holds 650,000 to 850,000 distinct CDR3 sequences, 11% to 15% found once. Germline loops: CDR1 SEHNR, CDR2 FQNEAQ (reference sequence). This CDR3 has 15 amino acids. V lost 1 base, J lost 1 base, and 11 bases lay in between. The sequence derives from a man between 50 and 59 years old who received an inactivated influenza vaccine. The sample here was PBMCs from blood, taken 14 to 15 days before vaccination. The J gene is TRBJ2-7, the V gene TRBV7-9; perhaps TRBD2 as D (6 bases). This chain's CDR3 is CASSLVAGPSYEQYF. CDR3 in DNA: TGTGCCAGCAGCTTAGTTGCGGGACCATCCTACGAGCAGTACTTC.